This passage covers 6 T cell receptor beta chains from one sample sequenced in a study of blood T cell repertoires in COVID-19. Repertoires were generated with immunoSEQ multiplex PCR, while TCRdb's copy carries only in-frame clones and drops some. The sample shows about 260,000 clones, 90% of them seen only once. Material: PBMCs or T cells enriched from blood (not recorded which). The receptor source for this set is a woman aged 30 to 39 with acute COVID-19.

The chain carries TRBV11-3 and TRBJ1-6; D call uncertain. CDR1 SGHNT and CDR2 YENEEA come from the germline V gene. V was shortened by 5 bases and J by 0 bases, with 17 bases between the two germline ends. The CDR3 has 18 amino acids. This CDR3 is CASSHTRGKGSYNSPLHF. The CDR3 nucleotides are TGTGCCAGCAGCCATACCCGGGGAAAGGGCTCCTATAATTCACCCCTCCACTTT.

The chain couples TRBV28 to TRBJ2-7; D call uncertain. The CDR3 has 14 amino acids. V was pared by 4 bases and J by 5 bases, with 15 bases between. In germline, CDR1 is MDHEN, CDR2 SYDVKM. CDR3 sequence: CASSSTGVPHEQYF. The DNA for the CDR3 is TGTGCCAGCAGTTCGACTGGTGTGCCGCACGAGCAGTACTTC.

The V call is TRBV27, the J call TRBJ2-7; 11 nucleotides match TRBD2. The CDR3 has 16 amino acids. V was clipped by 4 bases and J by 2 bases; unmatched bases: 7. Germline-derived CDR1 and CDR2 are MNHEY and SMNVEV (reference sequence). CDR3 coding DNA: TGTGCCAGCAGTTCCCTGACTAGCGGGAATACCTACGAGCAGTACTTC. It codes for CASSSLTSGNTYEQYF.

J is TRBJ1-2 and V is TRBV9; TRBD1 is a possible D gene (6 bases). This CDR3 has 15 residues. Germline loops: CDR1 SGDLS, CDR2 YYNGEE. Trimming shortened V by 4 bases and J by 4 bases, and 17 bases separated the two germline ends. The CDR3, as DNA: TGTGCCAGCAGCCCTGGCCCAACAGGGAGCTATGGCTACACCTTC. Amino acids: CASSPGPTGSYGYTF.

J is TRBJ2-1 and V is TRBV10-2, with 12 positions matching TRBD2. Looked up from germline, CDR1 is WSHSY and CDR2 is SAAADI. V shed 8 bases, J shed 9 bases, and the junction held 8 bases outside the gene matches. The CDR3 is 14 amino acids. CDR3 region: CASRLAGDYGEQFF. CDR3 in DNA: TGCGCCAGCCGACTAGCGGGAGATTACGGTGAGCAGTTCTTC.

This clone was counted between two and nine times. V is TRBV7-2 and J is TRBJ2-3; 11 nucleotides align to TRBD2. V was clipped by 1 base and J by 4 bases; unmatched bases: 4. The CDR3 extends over 16 amino acids. Looked up from germline, CDR1 is SGHTA and CDR2 is FQGNSA. The CDR3 nucleotides are TGTGCCAGCAGCTTAGTTACTAGCGGGAGTTCAGATACGCAGTATTTT. This gives the protein CASSLVTSGSSDTQYF.